This TCR beta chain derives from a study of pediatric ulcerative colitis. Study-level findings and limits: All ulcerative colitis patients, but no controls, carried two rectal clonotypes. Compared with controls, ulcerative colitis showed greater blood-rectum clone sharing.

The blood sample was taken during the colonoscopy visit. V lost 1 base and J lost 4, with 13 bases in between. The germline CDR1 and CDR2 sequences are LNHNV and YYDKDF (reference sequence). The CDR3 spans 15 residues. To note about this clone: Its antigen is not identified.

Libraries were prepared by immunoSEQ multiplex PCR; TCRdb keeps only in-frame clonotypes and omits some of them. The sample has about 36,000 clones; less than 90% are singletons. The specimen was blood. The source of this sequence is a girl aged 5-17 years with moderate ulcerative colitis. The chain links TRBV15 to TRBJ1-2, with TRBD1 as a possible D gene (6 bases). The CDR3 DNA sequence: TGTGCCACCAGCAGAGCCAGGGGTGGACGCTATGGCTACACCTTC. Protein product: CATSRARGGRYGYTF.